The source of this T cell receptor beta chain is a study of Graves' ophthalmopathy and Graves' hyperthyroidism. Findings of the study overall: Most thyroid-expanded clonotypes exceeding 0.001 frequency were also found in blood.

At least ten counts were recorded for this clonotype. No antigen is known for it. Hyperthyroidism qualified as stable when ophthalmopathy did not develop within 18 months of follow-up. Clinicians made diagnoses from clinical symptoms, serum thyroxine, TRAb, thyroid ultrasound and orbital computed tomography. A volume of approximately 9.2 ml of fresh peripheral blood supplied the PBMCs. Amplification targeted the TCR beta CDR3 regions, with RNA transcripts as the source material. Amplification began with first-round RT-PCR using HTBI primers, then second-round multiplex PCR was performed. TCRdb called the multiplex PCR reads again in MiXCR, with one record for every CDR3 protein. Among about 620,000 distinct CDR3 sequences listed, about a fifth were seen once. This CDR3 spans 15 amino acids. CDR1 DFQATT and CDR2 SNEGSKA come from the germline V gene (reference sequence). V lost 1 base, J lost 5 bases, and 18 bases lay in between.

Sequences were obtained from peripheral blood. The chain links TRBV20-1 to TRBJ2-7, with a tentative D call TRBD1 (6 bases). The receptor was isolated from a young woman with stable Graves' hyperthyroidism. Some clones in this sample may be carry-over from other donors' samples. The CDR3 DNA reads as TGCAGTGCTAGAGTGGGACAACGCGGAGGCCACGAGCAGTACTTC. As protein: CSARVGQRGGHEQYF.